Each of the 8 T cell receptor beta chains below was sequenced from the same sample in a study of shared clonotypes between healthy human individuals. Using immunoSEQ multiplex PCR, the repertoire was profiled, and TCRdb retains in-frame clones only, with some absent. The sample lists about 680,000 clones; less than 80% were seen once. Sequencing was done on a sample of memory CD4+ T cells sorted from blood. Subset indicated: CD45RA-negative fraction. The receptors here all came from a woman between 25 and 40 years old in good health.

This clone was seen only a few times. The V gene is TRBV18, the J gene TRBJ1-1; weak D call: TRBD1 (5 bases). Germline V gives CDR1 KGHSH, CDR2 LQKENI. This CDR3 is 14 amino acids long. The V end lost 2 bases, the J end lost 10 bases, and 17 bases lay between the germline ends. The CDR3: CASSPSTGPTGAFF. The CDR3 DNA is TGTGCCAGCTCACCAAGCACGGGGCCCACAGGAGCTTTCTTT.

V is TRBV7-9 and J is TRBJ1-4; 11 bases agree with TRBD1. After removal of 6 bases from V and 6 bases from J, the junction contained 12 bases not matched to a gene. The CDR3 has 17 residues. Germline CDR1 is SEHNR and CDR2 is FQNEAQ (reference sequence). The CDR3 nucleotides are TGTGCCAGCAGTCACCCCAGGAGGACAGGGGGCGATGAAAAACTGTTTTTT. Its protein product is CASSHPRRTGGDEKLFF.

This sequence joins TRBV28 and TRBJ1-5; D gene unclear. Between the trimmed V and J ends, which lost 3 bases and 3 bases, there was a span of 12 bases. The CDR3 is 15 amino acids. Germline V gene data show CDR1 as MDHEN and CDR2 as SYDVKM. This CDR3 is CASSFGRLNNQPQHF. CDR3 DNA sequence: TGTGCCAGCAGTTTTGGCAGGCTAAACAATCAGCCCCAGCATTTT.

The chain is built from TRBV27 and TRBJ2-5, with 12 bases aligning to TRBD2. V trimming: 4 bases; J trimming: 7 bases; junction bases outside the gene matches: 10. This CDR3 contains 16 residues. Germline V CDR1 and CDR2: MNHEY, SMNVEV (reference sequence). As DNA, the CDR3 is TGTGCCAGCAGTTCCCCCTCTGCGACTAGCGGGAGGACCCAGTACTTC. Translating it yields CASSSPSATSGRTQYF.

This clone was seen a few times. This chain uses TRBV19 with TRBJ2-3; D is undetermined. The CDR3 covers 14 residues. Germline V lookup: CDR1 LNHDA, CDR2 SQIVND (reference sequence). The ends were cut back, 4 bases at V and 1 base at J, with 9 bases in the middle. This chain's CDR3 is CASSTIDGTDTQYF. The CDR3 DNA reads TGTGCCAGTAGTACAATAGACGGCACAGATACGCAGTATTTT.

The V and J genes are TRBV5-1 and TRBJ2-2; 13 bases fit TRBD2. The CDR3 is 16 residues long. Unmatched junction bases numbered 4, after V lost 4 bases and J lost 4 bases. Germline V gene data show CDR1 as SGHRS and CDR2 as YFSETQ. CDR3: CASSEGLAGATGELFF. The CDR3 DNA follows: TGCGCCAGCAGCGAAGGACTAGCGGGAGCCACCGGGGAGCTGTTTTTT.

Many counts were recorded for this clone. The chain joins TRBV6-5 to TRBJ2-5; D unclear. Germline assignment: CDR1 MNHEY and CDR2 SVGAGI. V gave up 4 bases and J gave up 4 bases, with 4 bases separating them. The CDR3 length is 11 residues. Written as DNA, the CDR3 is TGTGCCAGCAGTTCATCAGAGACCCAGTACTTC. Translating gives CASSSSETQYF.

This clone was recorded a few times. J is TRBJ2-2 and V is TRBV9, with 7 bases that match TRBD2. The CDR3 is 19 residues long. The germline V gene has CDR1 SGDLS and CDR2 YYNGEE. Unmatched junction bases numbered 22, after V lost 4 bases and J lost 7 bases. The CDR3 loop reads CASSPWEGAGKIGVGELFF. CDR3 nucleotides: TGTGCCAGCAGCCCCTGGGAAGGAGCGGGAAAGATCGGAGTCGGGGAGCTGTTTTTT.